The 31 T cell receptor beta chains in this list originate from one sample, sequenced in a study of blood T cell repertoires in COVID-19. This table comes from immunoSEQ multiplex PCR, and its TCRdb copy is limited to in-frame clones, with some not included. The table lists 150,000 to 200,000 clones, about 76% of them singletons. Sequenced input: peripheral blood. The receptors were sampled from a woman in her forties or fifties with active or convalescent COVID-19.

The genes are TRBV27 and TRBJ2-2, with 11 nucleotides matching TRBD1. J was trimmed by 1 base and V by 7 bases; bases with no gene match: 11. The CDR3 covers 18 residues. CDR1 MNHEY and CDR2 SMNVEV come from the germline V gene (reference sequence). CDR3 amino acids: CASIKDRGLLENTGELFF. As DNA, the CDR3 is TGTGCCAGCATCAAGGACAGGGGGCTACTAGAGAACACCGGGGAGCTGTTTTTT.

V is TRBV7-3 and J is TRBJ2-3; D remains ambiguous. Germline-derived CDR1 and CDR2 are SGHTA and FQGTGA. This CDR3 spans 15 amino acids. Trimming took 1 base from V and 5 from J, leaving 13 bases between them. In nucleotides, the CDR3 is TGTGCCAGCAGCTTAAGTACAAGCCTAGGAGATACGCAGTATTTT. It translates to CASSLSTSLGDTQYF.

The chain carries TRBV6-4 and TRBJ2-5, with 9 bases identical to TRBD2. V gave up 7 bases and J gave up 5 bases; unmatched junction bases: 14. CDR1 and CDR2 from the germline V gene are MRHNA and SNTAGT. The CDR3 consists of 16 residues. The CDR3 coding sequence is TGTGCCAGCAAGGGCGGGAGGGCCCCCTGGGTCGAGACCCAGTACTTC. This sequence encodes CASKGGRAPWVETQYF.

The chain joins TRBV7-2 to TRBJ2-2; unclear D gene. Looked up from germline, CDR1 is SGHTA and CDR2 is FQGNSA. The CDR3 consists of 13 residues. The V end was cut by 1 base, the J end by 6 bases, with 6 bases between. The CDR3 sequence: CASSLGPAGELFF. The CDR3 region has the DNA TGTGCCAGCAGCTTAGGCCCGGCCGGGGAGCTGTTTTTT.

This chain joins TRBV19 and TRBJ2-3, with D perhaps matching TRBD1 (5 bases). V shed 2 bases and J shed 2 bases, with 11 bases lying between them. The CDR3 contains 15 residues. Germline V CDR1 and CDR2: LNHDA, SQIVND (reference sequence). This CDR3 is CASSILQGSTDTQYF. The CDR3 DNA sequence: TGTGCCAGTAGTATACTCCAGGGTTCCACAGATACGCAGTATTTT. Using reference TRBV19 and TRBJ2-3 for the parts outside the CDR3, the full variable domain is DGGITQSPKYLFRKEGQNVTLSCEQNLNHDAMYWYRQDPGQGLRLIYYSQIVNDFQKGDIAEGYSVSREKKESFPLTVTSAQKNPTAFYLCASSILQGSTDTQYFGPGTRLTVL.

This chain's CDR3 is CASSLRGSGNQPQHF. The CDR3, as DNA: TGTGCCAGCAGCCTCAGGGGATCGGGCAATCAGCCCCAGCATTTT. The J gene is TRBJ1-5, the V gene TRBV6-2 or TRBV6-3; D might be TRBD1 (6 bases). The V and J ends lost 6 bases and 2 bases respectively, with 14 bases between them. Germline V lookup: CDR1 MNHEY, CDR2 SVGEGT. The CDR3 contains 15 residues.

The rearrangement joins TRBV30 to TRBJ1-5, with D possibly being TRBD1 (6 bases). Germline CDR1 and CDR2: GTSNPN and SVGIG (reference sequence). There are 15 residues in the CDR3. V lost 2 bases to trimming and J lost 4 bases, with 15 bases between them. This CDR3 reads CAWSPRGRGNQPQHF. CDR3 bases: TGTGCCTGGAGTCCGCGGGGGCGGGGGAATCAGCCCCAGCATTTT. The full variable domain, its missing parts supplied by reference TRBV30 and TRBJ1-5, is SQTIHQWPATLVQPVGSPLSLECTVEGTSNPNLYWYRQAAGRGLQLLFYSVGIGQISSEVPQNLSASRPQDRQFILSSKKLLLSDSGFYLCAWSPRGRGNQPQHFGDGTRLSIL.

The chain recombines TRBV7-8 with TRBJ2-2; 11 positions match TRBD2. The germline CDR1 and CDR2 sequences are SGHVS and FQNEAQ. This CDR3 has 15 amino acids. V was pared by 5 bases and J by 7 bases, with 6 bases of the junction left unmatched. Written as DNA, the CDR3 is TGTGCCAGCAGCCGTAGCGGGGGGGCCGGCGGGGAGCTGTTTTTT. The encoded protein is CASSRSGGAGGELFF.

The gene calls are TRBV7-8 and TRBJ1-1, with 10 bases matching TRBD1. J was trimmed by 11 bases and V by 4 bases; bases with no gene match: 25. In germline, CDR1 is SGHVS, CDR2 FQNEAQ. The CDR3 is 19 residues long. The CDR3 is CASSSGQGPSVSVSVWAFF. The CDR3 nucleotides are TGTGCCAGCAGCTCGGGACAGGGGCCCTCTGTCAGTGTCAGCGTTTGGGCTTTCTTT.

J is TRBJ1-1 and V is TRBV6-5; a possible D gene is TRBD1 (6 bases). The CDR3 consists of 14 residues. V lost 6 bases and J lost 4, with 15 bases in between. The germline V gene encodes CDR1 MNHEY and CDR2 SVGAGI. Here the CDR3 DNA reads TGTGCCAGCAGAGGAACAGGGCGCGGCACTGAAGCTTTCTTT. Residues: CASRGTGRGTEAFF.

The chain recombines TRBV19 with TRBJ2-7; 8 positions agree with TRBD1. V lost 9 bases, J lost 5 bases, and 9 bases stayed unmatched. The CDR3 length is 13 residues. Per the germline V gene, CDR1 is LNHDA and CDR2 is SQIVND (reference sequence). The CDR3 DNA follows: TGTGCCAGGGGGACAGGTCTGGGAGACGAGCAGTACTTC. This codes for CARGTGLGDEQYF.

This chain links TRBV6-2 or TRBV6-3 with TRBJ2-2; D uncertain. The ends were cut back, 2 bases at V and 5 bases at J, with 9 bases in the middle. Germline CDR1 reads MNHEY; CDR2 reads SVGEGT. CDR3 length equals 14 residues. CDR3 sequence reads: CASSYASKTGELFF. Here the CDR3 DNA reads TGTGCCAGCAGTTACGCTAGTAAGACCGGGGAGCTGTTTTTT.

The gene calls are TRBV3-1 (or the pseudogene TRBV3-2) and TRBJ2-7, with D maybe TRBD2 (7 bases). The length of the CDR3 is 14 residues. The V gene's germline CDR1 is LGHDT and CDR2 YNNKEL (reference sequence). Trimming removed 1 base at V and 6 bases at J, with 13 bases between. The CDR3 nucleotides read TGTGCCAGCAGCCAAGGGGGAGGGGGTTCCGAGCAGTACTTC. Amino acids: CASSQGGGGSEQYF.

This chain links TRBV20-1 with TRBJ2-1; D gene unclear. Germline CDR1 and CDR2: DFQATT and SNEGSKA (reference sequence). V gave up 4 bases and J gave up 6 bases, with 4 bases separating them. This CDR3 contains 10 residues. CDR3 protein: CSATGNEQFF. In DNA, the CDR3 is TGCAGTGCTACGGGCAATGAGCAGTTCTTC.

This rearrangement joins TRBV9 to TRBJ2-3; 10 bases are a match to TRBD2. In germline, CDR1 is SGDLS, CDR2 YYNGEE. J was trimmed by 4 bases and V by 0 bases; bases with no gene match: 2. CDR3 length equals 15 residues. The CDR3 loop reads CASSVASGSADTQYF. The DNA for the CDR3 is TGTGCCAGCAGCGTAGCTAGCGGGAGTGCAGATACGCAGTATTTT.

This clone was seen a handful of times. This chain links TRBV15 with TRBJ2-4; unclear D gene. CDR3 length: 13 amino acids. CDR1 is LNHNV and CDR2 is YYDKDF in the germline V gene (reference sequence). V was pared by 0 bases and J by 7 bases, with 7 bases between. The chain's CDR3 is CATSRDSRNIQYF. In DNA form, the CDR3 reads TGTGCCACCAGCAGAGATTCCAGGAACATTCAGTACTTC. Full variable domain (remainder filled in from reference TRBV15 and TRBJ2-4): DAMVIQNPRYQVTQFGKPVTLSCSQTLNHNVMYWYQQKSSQAPKLLFHYYDKDFNNEADTPDNFQSRRPNTSFCFLDIRSPGLGDTAMYLCATSRDSRNIQYFGAGTRLSVL.

The chain links TRBV10-1 to TRBJ2-3, with 11 bases fitting TRBD2. The V gene end was trimmed by 4 bases and the J gene end by 6 bases; junction bases not matched to a gene: 6. The germline gives CDR1 WNHNN, CDR2 SYGVQD (reference sequence). The CDR3 consists of 15 residues. DNA for the CDR3: TGCGCCAGCAGTGTCCTAGCGGGGGGCCCTGATACGCAGTATTTT. It translates to CASSVLAGGPDTQYF.

V gene TRBV19 combines with J gene TRBJ2-3, with 9 bases fitting TRBD2. The germline gives CDR1 LNHDA, CDR2 SQIVND (reference sequence). The length of the CDR3 is 17 residues. J was trimmed by 0 bases and V by 1 base; bases with no gene match: 5. The chain's CDR3 is CASSIGLAAGSTDTQYF. In nucleotides, the CDR3 is TGTGCCAGTAGTATAGGACTAGCGGCCGGTAGCACAGATACGCAGTATTTT.

The chain carries TRBV18 and TRBJ2-1, with a tentative D call TRBD1 (5 bases). Germline values: CDR1 KGHSH, CDR2 LQKENI. The V end was cut by 0 bases, the J end by 8 bases, with 8 bases between. The CDR3 spans 13 residues. The CDR3 reads CASSPPTGDEQFF. As DNA, the CDR3 is TGTGCCAGCTCACCACCAACAGGCGATGAGCAGTTCTTC.

This chain uses TRBV6-5 with TRBJ2-3, with a tentative D call TRBD1 (6 bases). CDR3 size: 14 residues. Germline CDR1 MNHEY, CDR2 SVGAGI. V shed 6 bases and J shed 2 bases, with 12 bases lying between them. CDR3 nucleotides: TGTGCCAGCAGCACCGGACAGCACACAGATACGCAGTATTTT. Translating it yields CASSTGQHTDTQYF.

The chain has TRBV6-1 and TRBJ2-1, with 10 bases matching TRBD2. V was pared by 4 bases and J by 8 bases, with 5 bases of the junction left unmatched. CDR1 and CDR2 from the germline V gene are MNHNS and SASEGT. The length of the CDR3 is 14 residues. CDR3 bases: TGTGCCAGCAGTGCAGCGGGAGGGCCCTATGAGCAGTTCTTC. It specifies CASSAAGGPYEQFF.

This rearrangement joins TRBV14 to TRBJ1-2, with a weak D call TRBD1 (6 bases). V lost 2 bases and J 2 bases, leaving 18 bases between the germline ends. Germline values: CDR1 SGHDN, CDR2 FVKESK. The CDR3 has 17 amino acids. In nucleotides, the CDR3 is TGTGCCAGCAGCCAACAAAGCGATGGGACATCCAACTATGGCTACACCTTC. It codes for CASSQQSDGTSNYGYTF. The entire variable domain, with the rest obtained from reference TRBV14 and TRBJ1-2, is as follows: EAGVTQFPSHSVIEKGQTVTLRCDPISGHDNLYWYRRVMGKEIKFLLHFVKESKQDESGMPNNRFLAERTGGTYSTLKVQPAELEDSGVYFCASSQQSDGTSNYGYTFGSGTRLTVV.

This chain uses TRBV5-1 with TRBJ2-1; 13 positions agree with TRBD2. Germline loops: CDR1 SGHRS, CDR2 YFSETQ. V shed 0 bases, J shed 6 bases, and the junction held 6 bases outside the gene matches. CDR3 length: 17 residues. CDR3 in DNA: TGCGCCAGCAGCTTGGAGTCGGGACTAGCGGGAACCAATGAGCAGTTCTTC. Its protein is CASSLESGLAGTNEQFF.

V usage is TRBV18 and J usage is TRBJ1-6, with 7 bases lining up with TRBD1. This CDR3 comprises 16 residues. With V trimmed by 6 bases and J by 8 bases, 13 bases remained unmatched. Germline V gene data show CDR1 as KGHSH and CDR2 as LQKENI. The CDR3, as DNA: TGTGCCAGCTCCCCGAGGACAGGTCGCGGGGATTCACCCCTCCACTTT. Translated: CASSPRTGRGDSPLHF.

This chain joins TRBV29-1 and TRBJ1-2; 8 bases map to TRBD1. With V trimmed by 6 bases and J by 7 bases, 7 bases remained unmatched. The CDR3 is made up of 12 amino acids. CDR1 SQVTM and CDR2 ANQGSEA come from the germline V gene. CDR3 DNA sequence: TGCAGCGTCAGTTCAGGGGGCATTGGCTACACCTTC. This gives the protein CSVSSGGIGYTF. Complete variable domain (other parts from reference TRBV29-1 and TRBJ1-2): SAVISQKPSRDICQRGTSLTIQCQVDSQVTMMFWYRQQPGQSLTLIATANQGSEATYESGFVIDKFPISRPNLTFSTLTVSNMSPEDSSIYLCSVSSGGIGYTFGSGTRLTVV.

This sequence joins TRBV5-1 and TRBJ2-7; no clear D. V gave up 3 bases and J gave up 2 bases, with 9 bases separating them. Germline V gene lookup returns CDR1 SGHRS and CDR2 YFSETQ. The CDR3 has 13 residues. The CDR3 DNA reads TGCGCCAGCAGCTCCCGGGTTACCTACGAGCAGTACTTC. As protein: CASSSRVTYEQYF.

The rearrangement uses TRBV7-2 and TRBJ1-5, with 8 bases that match TRBD1. With V trimmed by 2 bases and J by 4 bases, 4 bases remained unmatched. The CDR3 is made up of 15 amino acids. Germline-derived CDR1 and CDR2 are SGHTA and FQGNSA. The DNA for the CDR3 is TGTGCCAGCAGCTTAAACCGGGACAGGAATCAGCCCCAGCATTTT. This translates into CASSLNRDRNQPQHF.

In this sample, this clone turned up once. The CDR3 nucleotides read TGTGCCAGCAGTGAAAGGTGGGCCTCAACTGCCTACGAGCAGTACTTC. Translated, it gives CASSERWASTAYEQYF. V gene TRBV2 combines with J gene TRBJ2-7; D is uncertain. Trimming cost V 2 bases and J 2 bases, with 16 bases left between them. The germline CDR1 and CDR2 sequences are SNHLY and FYNNEI. The CDR3 extends over 16 amino acids.

This clone was counted only a few times. The gene calls are TRBV11-1 and TRBJ1-2; D perhaps matches TRBD1 (5 bases). The CDR3 consists of 14 residues. Germline CDR1 and CDR2: SGHAT and FQDESV (reference sequence). V lost 3 bases, J lost 8 bases, and 16 bases lay in between. Here the CDR3 reads CASSFPEGAEGYTF. CDR3 in DNA: TGTGCCAGCAGCTTCCCAGAAGGGGCGGAAGGCTACACCTTC.

This chain connects TRBV18 to TRBJ1-3; tentatively, D is TRBD1 (5 bases). This CDR3 has 15 residues. Germline-derived CDR1 and CDR2 are KGHSH and LQKENI. V was clipped by 3 bases and J by 2 bases, with 11 bases between them. CDR3 DNA sequence: TGTGCCAGCTCACCGCTGACGGGGGCTGGAAACACCATATATTTT. It is translated as CASSPLTGAGNTIYF.

The V and J genes are TRBV13 and TRBJ2-7, with 11 bases aligning to TRBD2. CDR1 is PRHDT and CDR2 is FYEKMQ in the germline V gene (reference sequence). The ends lost 3 bases at V and 4 bases at J; junction bases unmatched: 5. The CDR3 is 15 residues long. CDR3 residues: CASSFSGRARYEQYF. As DNA, the CDR3 is TGTGCCAGCAGCTTTAGCGGGAGGGCCAGGTACGAGCAGTACTTC.